This T cell receptor (beta chain) was obtained from a study of T cells in Graves' hyperthyroidism and ophthalmopathy. General study findings and limits: Blood samples included most of the expanded thyroid clonotypes exceeding 0.001.

Clinicians diagnosed patients from clinical symptoms, serum thyroxine and TRAb, thyroid ultrasound and orbital computed tomography. The TCR beta CDR3 regions underwent amplification using RNA transcripts as the source. When the TCR CDR3 underwent first-round RT-PCR, the HTBI primer set was used. TCRdb reprocessed the multiplex PCR reads with MiXCR, giving one entry per CDR3 protein. Counted here are 550,000 to 700,000 distinct CDR3 sequences, roughly 46% occurring once; the ten biggest clones make up 19%. The germline V gene has CDR1 MNHNS and CDR2 SASEGT. The CDR3 totals 13 residues. V gave up 7 bases and J gave up 2 bases, with 8 bases separating them. This clonotype was recorded at least ten times. No antigen is known for it.

The sample taken for sequencing was peripheral blood or thyroid tissue (not recorded which). This chain uses TRBV6-1 with TRBJ1-4; D call uncertain. This TCR was sampled from an adult woman with Graves' disease, either hyperthyroidism or ophthalmopathy (not recorded which). CDR3 residues: CASTQWTNEKLFF. CDR3 coding DNA: TGTGCCAGCACCCAGTGGACTAATGAAAAACTGTTTTTT.